These 22 T cell receptor beta chains came from one sample sequenced in a study of PD-1 blockade in classical Hodgkin lymphoma. Profiling relied on immunoSEQ multiplex PCR, and the TCRdb table lists in-frame clones only, not all of them. The sample comprises approximately 10,000 clones, 85% to 90% of which are singletons, and 15% rests with the top ten. Time point described: newly diagnosed, previously untreated cHL patient sample. Applied to thawed PBMCs, magnetic negative selection was the method used to isolate CD8+ T cells. Input material: CD8+ T cells from blood. These receptors all come from a human donor with classical Hodgkin lymphoma.

Only one count was recorded for this clone. The V and J genes are TRBV27 and TRBJ2-5, with 7 bases fitting TRBD1. CDR3 length equals 13 residues. Germline assignment: CDR1 MNHEY and CDR2 SMNVEV (reference sequence). V shed 6 bases, J shed 5 bases, and the junction held 6 bases outside the gene matches. The CDR3 is CASRYLGGETQYF. For the CDR3, the DNA is TGTGCCAGCAGGTACTTAGGGGGCGAGACCCAGTACTTC.

The V gene is TRBV27, the J gene TRBJ2-3; tentative D call: TRBD2 (6 bases). The V end lost 1 base, the J end lost 1 base, and 12 bases lay between the germline ends. CDR1 and CDR2 from the germline V gene are MNHEY and SMNVEV (reference sequence). The CDR3 is made up of 16 amino acids. CDR3 residues: CASSLFAGLRTDTQYF. CDR3 in DNA: TGTGCCAGCAGTTTATTCGCGGGGTTGCGCACAGATACGCAGTATTTT.

The gene calls are TRBV15 and TRBJ2-7; weak D call: TRBD2 (5 bases). The CDR3 runs 15 residues. Trimming stripped 2 bases from V and 3 bases from J, with 14 bases between. Germline V gene data show CDR1 as LNHNV and CDR2 as YYDKDF (reference sequence). The CDR3 loop reads CATSRSIGVNYEQYF. The CDR3 DNA is TGTGCCACCAGCAGATCGATCGGGGTGAACTACGAGCAGTACTTC. The whole variable domain, filled in from reference TRBV15 and TRBJ2-7, reads DAMVIQNPRYQVTQFGKPVTLSCSQTLNHNVMYWYQQKSSQAPKLLFHYYDKDFNNEADTPDNFQSRRPNTSFCFLDIRSPGLGDTAMYLCATSRSIGVNYEQYFGPGTRLTVT.

The V call is TRBV9, the J call TRBJ2-7; the match to TRBD2 covers 12 bases. This CDR3 is built from 14 residues. Trimming removed 4 bases from V and 4 bases from J; junction bases left unmatched: 3. Germline V gene data show CDR1 as SGDLS and CDR2 as YYNGEE. The CDR3 protein is CASSSSGGGYEQYF. The CDR3 bases are TGTGCCAGCAGCTCTAGCGGGGGGGGTTACGAGCAGTACTTC.

This clone was seen only once. This sequence joins TRBV11-2 and TRBJ2-6; no definite D call. The germline CDR1 and CDR2 sequences are SGHAT and FQNNGV. Trimming cost V 6 bases and J 0 bases, with 9 bases left between them. This CDR3 spans 15 amino acids. The CDR3 spells CASRGLSSGANVLTF. In DNA, the CDR3 is TGTGCCAGCAGAGGGCTTAGCTCTGGGGCCAACGTCCTGACTTTC.

CDR3 amino acids: CASSPRVGYEQYF. As DNA, the CDR3 is TGTGCCAGCAGCCCCCGGGTCGGCTACGAGCAGTACTTC. This chain links TRBV7-8 with TRBJ2-7; no clear D. The CDR3 loop spans 13 amino acids. Germline V gene data show CDR1 as SGHVS and CDR2 as FQNEAQ. Trimming removed 5 bases from V and 3 bases from J, with 11 bases in between.

This chain connects TRBV5-1 to TRBJ1-1; D is perhaps TRBD1 (5 bases). This CDR3 is built from 14 residues. V lost 0 bases and J lost 4, with 10 bases in between. Germline lookup yields CDR1 SGHRS and CDR2 YFSETQ. CDR3 DNA: TGCGCCAGCAGCTTGGAGAGGACAAGCACTGAAGCTTTCTTT. Translating it yields CASSLERTSTEAFF.

The chain is built from TRBV25-1 and TRBJ2-7; 9 nucleotides match TRBD1. This CDR3 spans 14 amino acids. Germline V lookup: CDR1 MGHDK, CDR2 SYGVNS. V was clipped by 7 bases and J by 2 bases; unmatched bases: 6. As DNA, the CDR3 is TGTGCCAGCACGGGGACAGGGCCTCCCTACGAGCAGTACTTC. Translation: CASTGTGPPYEQYF.

This sequence joins TRBV6-5 and TRBJ2-6, with TRBD2 as a possible D gene (6 bases). Trimming cost V 6 bases and J 4 bases, with 13 bases left between them. Germline V lookup: CDR1 MNHEY, CDR2 SVGAGI. This CDR3 spans 15 amino acids. The DNA for the CDR3 is TGTGCCAGCAGCCCGGGGGTAGCCGGGGCCAACGTCCTGACTTTC. It specifies CASSPGVAGANVLTF.

V usage is TRBV28 and J usage is TRBJ2-6; D not resolved. From germline, CDR1 is MDHEN and CDR2 SYDVKM. With 7 bases removed from V and 2 bases from J, the gap between germline ends came to 6 bases. The CDR3 spans 13 residues. CDR3 loop: CASMKAGANVLTF. CDR3 nucleotide sequence: TGTGCCAGCATGAAGGCTGGGGCCAACGTCCTGACTTTC.

The rearrangement joins TRBV7-9 to TRBJ2-5; D tentatively reads TRBD1 or TRBD2 (6 bases each). CDR1 is SEHNR and CDR2 is FQNEAQ in the germline V gene (reference sequence). With 1 base removed from V and 0 bases from J, the gap between germline ends came to 15 bases. The CDR3 totals 17 residues. The CDR3 DNA reads as TGTGCCAGCAGCTTAGGGGGGGACACCATGTACCAAGAGACCCAGTACTTC. It is translated as CASSLGGDTMYQETQYF.

This clone has a single count. V usage is TRBV7-2 and J usage is TRBJ1-2; D unresolved. Trimming cost V 3 bases and J 0 bases, with 5 bases left between them. Germline V gives CDR1 SGHTA, CDR2 FQGNSA. The CDR3 totals 13 residues. CDR3 nucleotide sequence: TGTGCCAGCAGCTTTCTGGCTAACTATGGCTACACCTTC. Its translation: CASSFLANYGYTF. The full variable domain, in which reference TRBV7-2 and TRBJ1-2 provide the parts outside the CDR3, is GAGVSQSPSNKVTEKGKDVELRCDPISGHTALYWYRQSLGQGLEFLIYFQGNSAPDKSGLPSDRFSAERTGGSVSTLTIQRTQQEDSAVYLCASSFLANYGYTFGSGTRLTVV.

The chain employs TRBV7-8 and TRBJ2-7; 7 bases fit TRBD1. Germline V gives CDR1 SGHVS, CDR2 FQNEAQ. V trimming: 5 bases; J trimming: 3 bases; junction bases outside the gene matches: 10. The CDR3 extends over 15 amino acids. Written as DNA, the CDR3 is TGTGCCAGCAGCGATAGGGCAGGGGGAGTCTACGAGCAGTACTTC. It translates to CASSDRAGGVYEQYF.

The chain joins TRBV11-1 to TRBJ2-3; TRBD2 matches at 7 bases. The V gene end was trimmed by 7 bases and the J gene end by 3 bases; junction bases not matched to a gene: 13. Germline V lookup: CDR1 SGHAT, CDR2 FQDESV (reference sequence). CDR3 length: 16 amino acids. CDR3 in amino acids: CASTLSRWGGTDTQYF. The DNA of the CDR3 is TGTGCCAGCACCCTAAGTAGGTGGGGGGGAACAGATACGCAGTATTTT.

CDR3 amino acids: CASSPDRGGTEAFF. CDR3 nucleotide sequence: TGCGCCAGCAGCCCGGACAGGGGTGGGACTGAAGCTTTCTTT. J is TRBJ1-1 and V is TRBV4-3, with TRBD1 matching over 9 bases. The trim removed 4 bases at V and 5 bases at J, leaving 5 bases unmatched. Germline-derived CDR1 and CDR2 are LGHNA and YSLEER. There are 14 residues in the CDR3.

V usage is TRBV4-1 and J usage is TRBJ2-4, with 12 bases lining up with TRBD2. The CDR3 is made up of 22 amino acids. Germline V gene sequence: CDR1 MGHRA, CDR2 YSYEKL. V was clipped by 7 bases and J by 0 bases; unmatched bases: 22. The CDR3 sequence: CASTRRLAGDPAPELAKNIQYF. As DNA, the CDR3 is TGCGCCAGCACCAGACGACTAGCGGGGGACCCCGCCCCGGAGTTAGCCAAAAACATTCAGTACTTC.

The count of this clone is one. The rearrangement uses TRBV5-4 and TRBJ1-2; weak D call: TRBD1 (5 bases). CDR3 length: 16 residues. Germline V gene data show CDR1 as SGHNT and CDR2 as YYREEE (reference sequence). The germline V and J ends were trimmed by 4 bases and 3 bases, with 19 bases remaining between them. The CDR3 loop reads CASSQSRGREDYGYTF. The CDR3, as DNA: TGTGCCAGCAGCCAGTCCCGGGGCAGGGAGGACTATGGCTACACCTTC. Full variable domain (outside the CDR3, taken from reference TRBV5-4 and TRBJ1-2): ETGVTQSPTHLIKTRGQQVTLRCSSQSGHNTVSWYQQALGQGPQFIFQYYREEENGRGNFPPRFSGLQFPNYSSELNVNALELDDSALYLCASSQSRGREDYGYTFGSGTRLTVV.

The V and J genes are TRBV6-1 and TRBJ2-7, with D unclear. Trimming shortened V by 6 bases and J by 1 base, and 16 bases separated the two germline ends. Germline CDR1 is MNHNS and CDR2 is SASEGT. The CDR3 is made up of 15 amino acids. The CDR3 here is CASSPGPAPSYEQYF. CDR3 DNA: TGTGCCAGCAGCCCGGGCCCTGCTCCTTCCTACGAGCAGTACTTC.

The V and J genes are TRBV5-4 and TRBJ1-1; D is uncertain. This CDR3 has 13 residues. V was shortened by 2 bases and J by 0 bases, with 5 bases between the two germline ends. Germline values: CDR1 SGHNT, CDR2 YYREEE (reference sequence). Written as DNA, the CDR3 is TGTGCCAGCAGCTTAAAGATGAACACTGAAGCTTTCTTT. Protein sequence: CASSLKMNTEAFF.

V is TRBV4-3 and J is TRBJ2-7; tentatively, D is TRBD1 (5 bases). The length of the CDR3 is 17 residues. Germline CDR1 is LGHNA and CDR2 is YSLEER. V lost 0 bases and J 1 base, leaving 16 bases between the germline ends. The CDR3 is CASSQDLFEAGSYEQYF. The CDR3 DNA is TGCGCCAGCAGCCAAGATTTGTTTGAGGCAGGGTCCTACGAGCAGTACTTC.

This chain links TRBV21-1 with TRBJ2-7; the DNA was not compared with TRBD1, the D call given in the table. TRBV21-1 is noted as a pseudogene. The CDR3 totals 14 residues. This CDR3 is CASSCSSQAYEQYF. The CDR3 nucleotides are TGTGCCAGCAGTTGCTCCAGCCAGGCCTACGAGCAGTACTTC.

The chain has TRBV2 and TRBJ1-1; D may be TRBD1 (5 bases). Trimming stripped 8 bases from V and 10 bases from J, with 14 bases between. CDR3 length equals 11 residues. Germline V gives CDR1 SNHLY, CDR2 FYNNEI. CDR3 sequence: CASRWTSGAFF. CDR3 bases: TGTGCCAGCCGGTGGACATCGGGAGCTTTCTTT. The entire variable domain, with the rest obtained from reference TRBV2 and TRBJ1-1, is as follows: EPEVTQTPSHQVTQMGQEVILRCVPISNHLYFYWYRQILGQKVEFLVSFYNNEISEKSEIFDDQFSVERPDGSNFTLKIRSTKLEDSAMYFCASRWTSGAFFGQGTRLTVV.